This is a list of T cell receptor beta chains from one sample in a study of T-cell reconstitution after alpha-beta-depleted transplantation in children. TCRdb passed the PCR reads through MiXCR, listing each CDR3 protein once. The sample yields approximately 980,000 distinct CDR3 sequences, about 31% seen once. The input for sequencing was PBMCs, mostly from graft donor cells, taken 360 days after TCRalphabeta/CD19-depleted stem cell transplant. The receptors come from a boy younger than two who had a stem cell transplant for SCID, so the T cells may come from the graft donor. Each CDR3 is given with its conserved first and last residue. A D gene is named only where the DNA matches it firmly. Only some rows state a clone size, as once, few, many or a class for expanded clones.

TRBJ2-2,TRBD1,-,TRBV5-5,TGTGCCAGCAGCGCGGGACAGGGGGAGACCGGGGAGCTGTTTTTT,CASSAGQGETGELFF
TRBJ2-7,-,few,TRBV5-1,TGCGCCAGCAGCTTGTCAGCGGGCCCGACTTACGAGCAGTACTTC,CASSLSAGPTYEQYF
TRBJ1-1,-,few,TRBV5-8,TGTGCCAGCAGCCCATCGTCTAGAGAGATGAACACTGAAGCTTTCTTT,CASSPSSREMNTEAFF
TRBJ1-1,-,many,TRBV27,TGTGCCAGCAGTTTAGCCCATCCCGGGCCGCTGAAAGCTTTCTTT,CASSLAHPGPLKAFF
TRBJ1-2,-,once,TRBV4-1,TGCGCCAGCAGCCAAGGGACGGAGGCTAACTATGGCTACACCTTC,CASSQGTEANYGYTF
TRBJ1-2,-,-,TRBV19,TGTGCCAGTAGTCGAACATTTAACTATGGCTACACCTTC,CASSRTFNYGYTF
TRBJ2-3,TRBD2,-,TRBV7-2,TGTGCCAGCAGTCGAGGAGGGTCGGGGGGGACAGATACGCAGTATTTT,CASSRGGSGGTDTQYF
TRBJ2-5,-,-,TRBV10-3,TGTGCCATCAGCTCGCGACCAGGGGGAGGGCAAGAGACCCAGTACTTC,CAISSRPGGGQETQYF
TRBJ2-2,-,-,TRBV11-2,TGTGCCAGCACCCTGGTGAATTCATCTGGCACCGGGGAGCTGTTTTTT,CASTLVNSSGTGELFF
TRBJ2-7,-,few,TRBV20-1,TGCAGTGCTAGGTCCGGGTCTTACGAGCAGTACTTC,CSARSGSYEQYF
TRBJ1-4,-,-,TRBV20-1,TGCAGTGCTAGAGGGGCAACTAATGAAAAACTGTTTTTT,CSARGATNEKLFF
TRBJ2-7,TRBD1,-,TRBV6-5,TGTGCCAGCAGTTACCGGGACAGCCCCTACGAGCAGTACTTC,CASSYRDSPYEQYF
TRBJ1-2,-,-,TRBV12-3/TRBV12-4,TGTGCCAGCAGTTCGAATTGGAGTGGCTATGGCTACACCTTC,CASSSNWSGYGYTF
TRBJ2-3,-,few,TRBV29-1,TGCAGCGTCCAACTAGCAGATACGCAGTATTTT,CSVQLADTQYF
TRBJ2-5,TRBD2,-,TRBV5-6,TGTGCCAGCAGCTTGGGACTAGCGGGGGGGCCTGGGACCCAGTACTTC,CASSLGLAGGPGTQYF
TRBJ2-2,-,few,TRBV6-5,TGTGCCAGCAGTTCCGACTATTACACCGGGGAGCTGTTTTTT,CASSSDYYTGELFF
TRBJ2-3,-,-,TRBV19,TGTGCCAGTAGTATTGTGGCAGCAGGAGGCACAGATACGCAGTATTTT,CASSIVAAGGTDTQYF
TRBJ2-1,-,-,TRBV29-1,TGCAGCGTAAAGGGGTACAATGAGCAGTTCTTC,CSVKGYNEQFF
TRBJ2-2,-,-,TRBV12-3/TRBV12-4,TGTGCCAGCAGTTTAGTATTTCGAGTTTCCGCCGGGGAGCTGTTTTTT,CASSLVFRVSAGELFF
TRBJ2-3,-,few,TRBV4-2,TGTGCCAGCAGCCAAGAGGAGGGGGGGCTCACAGATACGCAGTATTTT,CASSQEEGGLTDTQYF
TRBJ2-7,-,-,TRBV12-3/TRBV12-4,TGTGCCAGCAGCCTCGCCGCACTGGGGCTGTACTTC,CASSLAALGLYF
TRBJ2-7,-,few,TRBV14,TGTGCCAGCAGCCACAAAGGAAGGGACCTCCAGTACTTC,CASSHKGRDLQYF
TRBJ2-2,-,-,TRBV2,TGTGCCAGCAGCGTCTGGGGGTCCACCGGGGAGCTGTTTTTT,CASSVWGSTGELFF
TRBJ2-7,-,-,TRBV3-1,TGTGCCAGCAGCCCACGCGAGGCCTACGAGCAGTACTTC,CASSPREAYEQYF
TRBJ2-1,-,-,TRBV3-1,TGTGCCAGCAGCCATCGCCTCCTAAATGAGCAGTTCTTC,CASSHRLLNEQFF
TRBJ2-1,-,many,TRBV27,TGTGCCAGCAGTTTTTGGTCCCCCGGGTCCTACAATGAGCAGTTCTTC,CASSFWSPGSYNEQFF
TRBJ2-2,TRBD1,-,TRBV2,TGTGCCAGCAAGTCCCCAGGGGGCAACACCGGGGAGCTGTTTTTT,CASKSPGGNTGELFF
TRBJ2-7,-,few,TRBV5-1,TGCGCCAGCAGCTTGGTCTGGGGGTCCTACGAGCAGTACTTC,CASSLVWGSYEQYF
TRBJ1-3,-,-,TRBV27,TGTGCCAGCAGTTTGCGACCCACTGGGGGGTATGCTGGAAACACCATATATTTT,CASSLRPTGGYAGNTIYF
TRBJ1-6,-,few,TRBV10-3,TGTGCCATCAGCAGGACGGCTGATAATTCACCCCTCCACTTT,CAISRTADNSPLHF
TRBJ2-1,-,few,TRBV2,TGTGCCAGCAGTGCGGAGAACTGGGCCTACAATGAGCAGTTCTTC,CASSAENWAYNEQFF
TRBJ1-4,-,few,TRBV4-2,TGTGCCAGCAGCCAAGGAAAGGGGAGGGGGACAACTAATGAAAAACTGTTTTTT,CASSQGKGRGTTNEKLFF
TRBJ1-5,TRBD1,few,TRBV15,TGTGCCACCAGCAGAGGTAGAGACAGGGTGGGTCAGCCCCAGCATTTT,CATSRGRDRVGQPQHF
TRBJ2-6,-,few,TRBV12-3/TRBV12-4,TGTGCCAGCAGTTTAGTATACTCTGGGGCCAACGTCCTGACTTTC,CASSLVYSGANVLTF
TRBJ1-2,-,-,TRBV2,TGTGCCAGCCTTCAGGGGCACCTCTATGGCTACACCTTC,CASLQGHLYGYTF
TRBJ2-2,TRBD1,few,TRBV9,TGTGCCAGCAGCGACGACAGGGCGGGCACCGGGGAGCTGTTTTTT,CASSDDRAGTGELFF
TRBJ2-2,TRBD2,-,TRBV6-2/TRBV6-3,TGTGCCAGCGCCCTCCCACTAGCGGGGCTAAACACCGGGGAGCTGTTTTTT,CASALPLAGLNTGELFF
TRBJ2-7,TRBD1,-,TRBV4-1,TGCGCCAGCAGCCCGGCACGACAGGGCTACGAGCAGTACTTC,CASSPARQGYEQYF
TRBJ1-1,-,-,TRBV12-3/TRBV12-4,TGTGCCAGCAGTTTCCCCTTTGGGCAGGTCGGGGAAGCTTTCTTT,CASSFPFGQVGEAFF
TRBJ2-3,TRBD1,-,TRBV29-1,TGCAGCGTTGAAGCCCGGACAGGGAGAAGAACAGATACGCAGTATTTT,CSVEARTGRRTDTQYF
TRBJ2-1,TRBD1,-,TRBV10-3,TGTGCCATCAGGGGACAGGGGACCAATGAGCAGTTCTTC,CAIRGQGTNEQFF
TRBJ1-1,-,few,TRBV12-3/TRBV12-4,TGTGCCAGCAGTTTTATCGTGACTGAAGCTTTCTTT,CASSFIVTEAFF
TRBJ2-5,TRBD2,-,TRBV9,TGTGCCAGCAATCGAGCGGGGGTAGAAGAGACCCAGTACTTC,CASNRAGVEETQYF
TRBJ1-4,TRBD1,-,TRBV20-1,TGCAGTGCTAGAGAACCGACAGGGAAAGTTATGGATGAAAAACTGTTTTTT,CSAREPTGKVMDEKLFF
TRBJ2-7,-,-,TRBV10-3,TGTGCCATCAGTGTATTACAGTCCTACGAGCAGTACTTC,CAISVLQSYEQYF
TRBJ2-1,-,-,TRBV20-1,TGCAGTGCTAGAGAGGGGAACTACAATGAGCAGTTCTTC,CSAREGNYNEQFF
TRBJ2-3,TRBD1,-,TRBV20-1,TGCAGTACCCTACCGGACAGGTTCGAGGCAGATACGCAGTATTTT,CSTLPDRFEADTQYF
TRBJ2-3,TRBD1,-,TRBV5-1,TGCGCCAGCAGCTCGTATAAAACAGGGGGGACCACAGATACGCAGTATTTT,CASSSYKTGGTTDTQYF
TRBJ2-2,-,few,TRBV12-3/TRBV12-4,TGTGCCAGCAGTTTAGGGGGGTCCAGCACCGGGGAGCTGTTTTTT,CASSLGGSSTGELFF
TRBJ1-1,-,-,TRBV6-5,TGTGCCAGCAGTTACTCGACAGAGGACACTGAAGCTTTCTTT,CASSYSTEDTEAFF
TRBJ2-1,-,-,TRBV28,TGTGCCAGCAGTCCGGTCGGCAAAATAGACAGTCCATCCTACAATGAGCAGTTCTTC,CASSPVGKIDSPSYNEQFF
TRBJ2-3,TRBD1,few,TRBV7-6,TGTGCCAGCAGCCCCACCGGGACAGGGGGCACAGATACGCAGTATTTT,CASSPTGTGGTDTQYF
TRBJ2-7,-,-,TRBV20-1,TGCAGTGCAGACCTTCAGGGTCTCGAGCAGTACTTC,CSADLQGLEQYF
TRBJ2-7,-,few,TRBV20-1,TGCAGTGCTAGCGCGACCCGGACCGACACCTACGAGCAGTACTTC,CSASATRTDTYEQYF
TRBJ2-2,TRBD2,-,TRBV4-1,TGCGCCAGCAGCCAAGGCTCTAGCGGGGGTAGGGGGGAGCTGTTTTTT,CASSQGSSGGRGELFF
TRBJ1-1,-,-,TRBV5-1,TGCGCCAGCAGCTTCGATCAGGGTTCTGAAGCTTTCTTT,CASSFDQGSEAFF
TRBJ2-7,-,few,TRBV6-5,TGTGCCAGCAGTTACGAACTCCCCACCTACGAGCAGTACTTC,CASSYELPTYEQYF
TRBJ2-1,-,-,TRBV4-3,TGCGCCAGCAGCCAAGGAGTCCGGGGGCCCTACAATGAGCAGTTCTTC,CASSQGVRGPYNEQFF
TRBJ1-6,-,-,TRBV6-5,TGTGCCAGCAGTTACTCGATGGGGTTTCGTAATTCACCCCTCCACTTT,CASSYSMGFRNSPLHF